The next 13 T cell receptor beta chains were all read from a single sample in a study of Graves' ophthalmopathy and Graves' hyperthyroidism. RNA served as the template for amplifying TCR beta CDR3 regions. Second-round multiplex PCR came after a first-round RT-PCR that employed HTBI primers. TCRdb re-derived calls from the multiplex PCR reads in MiXCR, one entry per CDR3 protein. The data hold about 230,000 distinct CDR3 sequences, with about 46% observed a single time. Sequenced: peripheral blood. The receptors were gathered from an adult man with Graves' ophthalmopathy.

The chain combines TRBV7-3 with TRBJ1-1, with D perhaps TRBD1 (5 bases). Trimming removed 4 bases at V and 0 bases at J, with 12 bases between. The CDR3 runs 15 residues. The germline gives CDR1 SGHTA, CDR2 FQGTGA. The CDR3, as DNA: TGTGCCAGCAGCTGGCGGGGGGGGGTGAACACTGAAGCTTTCTTT. This codes for CASSWRGGVNTEAFF. Variable domain in full (rest from reference TRBV7-3 and TRBJ1-1): GAGVSQTPSNKVTEKGKYVELRCDPISGHTALYWYRQSLGQGPEFLIYFQGTGAADDSGLPNDRFFAVRPEGSVSTLKIQRTERGDSAVYLCASSWRGGVNTEAFFGQGTRLTVV.

In its sample, this clonotype was seen many times. The chain has TRBV15 and TRBJ1-2; no reliable D call. Between the trimmed V and J ends, which lost 5 bases and 1 base, there was a span of 5 bases. Germline values: CDR1 LNHNV, CDR2 YYDKDF (reference sequence). The CDR3 runs 12 residues. The CDR3 nucleotides are TGTGCCACCAGCCGGGATAACTATGGCTACACCTTC. Translated: CATSRDNYGYTF.

This clonotype was seen only a few times. The genes are TRBV11-2 and TRBJ2-7; no definite D call. The CDR3 is made up of 14 amino acids. V was trimmed by 5 bases and J by 4 bases, leaving 15 bases between them. CDR1 and CDR2 from the germline V gene are SGHAT and FQNNGV. This chain's CDR3 is CASSLPRISYEQYF. In nucleotides, the CDR3 is TGTGCCAGCAGCCTCCCCAGGATATCTTACGAGCAGTACTTC.

This chain connects TRBV5-5 to TRBJ1-2; no reliable D call. The V gene's germline CDR1 is SGHKS and CDR2 YYEKEE (reference sequence). The ends were cut back, 1 base at V and 8 bases at J, with 12 bases in the middle. The CDR3 is 13 amino acids. DNA for the CDR3: TGTGCCAGCAGCTTGAGACTAGCGGGAGGCTACACCTTC. Translating it yields CASSLRLAGGYTF. Based on the CDR3 plus reference TRBV5-5 and TRBJ1-2, the full variable domain is DAGVTQSPTHLIKTRGQQVTLRCSPISGHKSVSWYQQVLGQGPQFIFQYYEKEERGRGNFPDRFSARQFPNYSSELNVNALLLGDSALYLCASSLRLAGGYTFGSGTRLTVV.

For this clonotype: A clone one base away is much larger, so this may be a read error. The V gene is TRBV25-1, the J gene TRBJ1-1; D gene uncertain. Looked up from germline, CDR1 is MGHDK and CDR2 is SYGVNS. The CDR3 length is 11 residues. Trimming cost V 9 bases and J 2 bases, with 7 bases left between them. CDR3 nucleotide sequence: TGTGCCAGTCACGTAAACACTGAAGCTTTCTTT. Translating gives CASHVNTEAFF.

The chain has TRBV19 and TRBJ1-5; D possibly corresponds to TRBD1 (5 bases). This CDR3 contains 15 residues. The ends were cut back, 4 bases at V and 3 bases at J, with 13 bases in the middle. CDR1 and CDR2 (germline): LNHDA, SQIVND (reference sequence). This CDR3 reads CASSSGGRFNQPQHF. In DNA form, the CDR3 reads TGTGCCAGTAGTAGTGGGGGAAGATTCAATCAGCCCCAGCATTTT.

This clonotype appeared a few times. The V and J genes are TRBV7-8 and TRBJ2-7; no clear D gene. CDR1 is SGHVS and CDR2 is FQNEAQ in the germline V gene. Trimming pared 1 base from V and 2 bases from J, leaving 3 bases between. This CDR3 has 12 amino acids. The CDR3 DNA sequence: TGTGCCAGCAGCTTAGAGACCTACGAGCAGTACTTC. Its translation is CASSLETYEQYF.

This clonotype has a handful of counts. The chain has TRBV7-8 and TRBJ2-5, with a weak D call TRBD2 (6 bases). The germline V gene encodes CDR1 SGHVS and CDR2 FQNEAQ. V lost 1 base, J lost 4 bases, and 13 bases lay in between. The CDR3 contains 15 residues. The chain's CDR3 is CASSLGSSVPETQYF. In DNA, the CDR3 is TGTGCCAGCAGCTTAGGTTCTAGCGTCCCAGAGACCCAGTACTTC.

The V gene is TRBV7-9, the J gene TRBJ2-7; 8 bases agree with TRBD2. The germline CDR1 and CDR2 sequences are SEHNR and FQNEAQ (reference sequence). The CDR3 is 13 amino acids. The trim removed 5 bases at V and 6 bases at J, leaving 6 bases unmatched. The CDR3 DNA reads TGTGCCAGCAGCCAAGGCGGGGGGCGCGAGCAGTACTTC. This sequence encodes CASSQGGGREQYF.

This sequence joins TRBV29-1 and TRBJ2-6, with D tentatively TRBD1 or TRBD2 (6 bases each). This CDR3 has 12 residues. Trimming removed 1 base from V and 11 bases from J, with 9 bases in between. Germline-derived CDR1 and CDR2 are SQVTM and ANQGSEA. DNA for the CDR3: TGCAGCGTTGAAGGGGGGGCGGACGTCCTGACTTTC. Translated, it gives CSVEGGADVLTF.

As for this clonotype: At one of its ends the junction is not consistent with the germline gene, which may arise from a read error. The CDR3 DNA is TGTGCCTGTAGTCAAAGGGACGTCAACTATGGCTACACCTTC. It yields the protein CACSQRDVNYGYTF. The V gene is TRBV19, the J gene TRBJ1-2; perhaps TRBD1 as D (5 bases). The CDR3 consists of 14 residues. Germline V gene data show CDR1 as LNHDA and CDR2 as SQIVND (reference sequence).

The rearrangement joins TRBV20-1 to TRBJ1-6; 7 bases fit TRBD1. The CDR3 length is 16 residues. Germline trimming cut 1 base from V and 7 bases from J; bases unmatched to any gene: 10. The germline V gene encodes CDR1 DFQATT and CDR2 SNEGSKA (reference sequence). The chain's CDR3 is CSARVPGQIRNSPLHF. Here the CDR3 DNA reads TGCAGTGCTAGAGTGCCGGGACAGATAAGGAATTCACCCCTCCACTTT.

This clonotype was detected only a few times. The genes are TRBV12-3 or TRBV12-4 and TRBJ1-6; D is undetermined. Trimming stripped 1 base from V and 7 bases from J, with 5 bases between. CDR3 length: 13 amino acids. The CDR3 loop reads CASSLVGNSPLHF. CDR3 bases: TGTGCCAGCAGTTTAGTAGGGAATTCACCCCTCCACTTT.